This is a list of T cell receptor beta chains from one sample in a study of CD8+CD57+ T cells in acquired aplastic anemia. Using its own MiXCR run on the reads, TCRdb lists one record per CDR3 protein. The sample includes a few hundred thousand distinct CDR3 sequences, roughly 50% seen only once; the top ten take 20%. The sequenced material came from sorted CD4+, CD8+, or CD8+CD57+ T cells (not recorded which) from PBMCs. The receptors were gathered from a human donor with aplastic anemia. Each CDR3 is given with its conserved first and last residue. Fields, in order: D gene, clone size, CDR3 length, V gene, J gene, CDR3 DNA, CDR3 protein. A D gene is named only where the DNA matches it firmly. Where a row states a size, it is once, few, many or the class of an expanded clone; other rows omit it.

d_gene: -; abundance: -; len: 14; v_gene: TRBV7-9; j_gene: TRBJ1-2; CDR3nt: TGTGCCAGCAGCTCCTCCATTGGGCAGAGTGGCTACACCTTC; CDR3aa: CASSSSIGQSGYTF
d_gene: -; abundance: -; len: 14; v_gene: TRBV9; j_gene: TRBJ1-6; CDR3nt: TGTGCCAGCAGCGTAGAACAGGCAAATTCACCCCTCCACTTT; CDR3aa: CASSVEQANSPLHF
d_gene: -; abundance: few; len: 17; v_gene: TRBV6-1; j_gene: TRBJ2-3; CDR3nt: TGTGCCAGCAGTGCTTACCTCAGGGAGACGGGCACAGATACGCAGTATTTT; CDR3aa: CASSAYLRETGTDTQYF
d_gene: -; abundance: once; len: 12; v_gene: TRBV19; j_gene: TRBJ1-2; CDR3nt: TGTGCCAGTAGTATACCGGGTAAGGGCTACACCTTC; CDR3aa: CASSIPGKGYTF
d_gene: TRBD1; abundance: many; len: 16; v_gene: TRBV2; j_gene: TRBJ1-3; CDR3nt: TGTGCCAGCAGTGAAGGGTTCAGGACAGGGGGAAACACCATATATTTT; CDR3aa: CASSEGFRTGGNTIYF
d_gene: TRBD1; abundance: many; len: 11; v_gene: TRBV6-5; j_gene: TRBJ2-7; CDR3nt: TGTGCCAGCAGTTACTCGGGGACAGGTAAATTC; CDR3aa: CASSYSGTGKF
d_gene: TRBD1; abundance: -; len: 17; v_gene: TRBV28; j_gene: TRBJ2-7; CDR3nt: TGTGCCAGCAGCCCCTACCAGGGGGCCCGAGTCCCTCACGAGCAGTACTTC; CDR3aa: CASSPYQGARVPHEQYF
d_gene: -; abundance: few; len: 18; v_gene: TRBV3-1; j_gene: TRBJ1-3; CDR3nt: TGTGCCAGCAGCCAAGGAGGAGGTGGACACCTCTCTGGAAACACCATATATTTT; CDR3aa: CASSQGGGGHLSGNTIYF
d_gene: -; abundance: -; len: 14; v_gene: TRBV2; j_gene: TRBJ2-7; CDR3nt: TGTGCCAGCAGCGTAGGTAGAGGAACGCACGAGCAGTACTTC; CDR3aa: CASSVGRGTHEQYF
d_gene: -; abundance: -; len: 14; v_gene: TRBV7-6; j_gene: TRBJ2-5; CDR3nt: TGTGCCAGCAGCTTCGTCCGGGACCAAGAGACCCAGTACTTC; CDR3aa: CASSFVRDQETQYF
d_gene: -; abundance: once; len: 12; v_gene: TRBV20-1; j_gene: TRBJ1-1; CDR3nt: TGCAGTGCGGAGGACATGAACACTGAAGCTTTCTTT; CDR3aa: CSAEDMNTEAFF
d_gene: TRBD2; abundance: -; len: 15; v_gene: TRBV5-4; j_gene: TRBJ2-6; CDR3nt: TGTGCCAGCAGCTGGGGGGGGGGGGGGGCCAACGTCCTGACTTTC; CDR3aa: CASSWGGGGANVLTF
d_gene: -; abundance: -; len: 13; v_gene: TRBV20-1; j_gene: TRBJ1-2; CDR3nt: TGCAGTGCTAGCCCCACCTCGGGGCGGGGCTACACCTTC; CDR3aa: CSASPTSGRGYTF
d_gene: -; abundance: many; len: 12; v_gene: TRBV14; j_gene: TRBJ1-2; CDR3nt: TGTGCCAGCAGCCAAGAGTTTCAGGGCTACACCTTC; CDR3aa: CASSQEFQGYTF
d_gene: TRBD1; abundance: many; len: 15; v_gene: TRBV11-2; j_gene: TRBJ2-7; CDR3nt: TGTGCCAGCAGCTTTGACAGGGGGCGCTCCTACGAGCAGTACTTC; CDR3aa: CASSFDRGRSYEQYF
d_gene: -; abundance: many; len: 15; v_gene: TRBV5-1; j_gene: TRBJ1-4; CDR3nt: TGCGCCAGCAGCCTGGCGGCGACTCGGGGAGAAAAACTGTTTTTT; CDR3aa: CASSLAATRGEKLFF
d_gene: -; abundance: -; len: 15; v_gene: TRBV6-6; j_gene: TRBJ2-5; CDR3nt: TGTGCCAGCAGCTTTGGGGGAAGGTTACAAGAGACCCAGTACTTC; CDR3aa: CASSFGGRLQETQYF
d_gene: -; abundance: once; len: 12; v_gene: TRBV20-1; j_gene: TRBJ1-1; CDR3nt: TGCAGTGCTAGAGGGGGGGGCACTGAAGCTTTCTTT; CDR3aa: CSARGGGTEAFF
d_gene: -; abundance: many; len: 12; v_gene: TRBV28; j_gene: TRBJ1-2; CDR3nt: TGTGCCAGCAGGACGGAGCTCGACGGCTACACCTTC; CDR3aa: CASRTELDGYTF
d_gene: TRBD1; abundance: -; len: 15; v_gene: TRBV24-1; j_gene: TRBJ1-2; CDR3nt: TGCGACCTGGGGCAGGGGGCGCTGGGGCCGTACGACTACACCTTC; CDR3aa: CDLGQGALGPYDYTF
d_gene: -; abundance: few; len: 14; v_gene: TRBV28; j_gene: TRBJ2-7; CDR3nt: TGTGCCAGCAGTTTAGGTACAGGGAGGCACGAGCAGTACTTC; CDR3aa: CASSLGTGRHEQYF
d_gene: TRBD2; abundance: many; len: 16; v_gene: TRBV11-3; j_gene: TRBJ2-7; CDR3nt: TGTGCCAGCAGCTTAAGCGGGGGCGGGACACTCTACGAGCAGTACTTC; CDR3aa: CASSLSGGGTLYEQYF